This is a list of T cell receptor beta chains from one sample in a study of blood T cell repertoires in COVID-19. The table came from immunoSEQ multiplex PCR; TCRdb's copy has only in-frame clones and leaves some out. The table lists 250,000 to 300,000 clones, approximately 88% of them singletons. The source material was peripheral blood. These receptors were collected from a woman in her sixties or seventies with COVID-19, enrolled during active disease. The CDR3 runs from the conserved cysteine through the conserved F or W. D genes are given only for firm matches. Size tells how often a clone was seen (once, few, many) or the class of an expanded clone, and some rows leave it out.

D	size	V	J	CDR3	DNA
-	-	TRBV19	TRBJ1-5	CASRDTVEQPQHF	TGTGCCAGTAGAGACACGGTTGAGCAGCCCCAGCATTTT
-	-	TRBV28	TRBJ2-2	CASRPGARTGELFF	TGTGCCAGCAGGCCAGGGGCGAGGACCGGGGAGCTGTTTTTT
-	-	TRBV28	TRBJ2-4	CASSPGAINIQYF	TGTGCCAGCAGTCCAGGGGCGATAAACATTCAGTACTTC
TRBD1	-	TRBV18	TRBJ1-1	CASTRQGDTEAFF	TGTGCCAGCACTCGACAGGGGGACACTGAAGCTTTCTTT
TRBD1	-	TRBV14	TRBJ2-7	CASSQRGLYEQYF	TGTGCCAGCAGCCAAAGGGGGCTCTACGAGCAGTACTTC
-	-	TRBV10-3	TRBJ2-3	CAISDSSSTDTQYF	TGTGCCATCAGTGACAGTTCTAGCACAGATACGCAGTATTTT
-	-	TRBV5-1	TRBJ2-7	CASSPQDSYEQYF	TGCGCCAGCAGCCCCCAGGACTCCTACGAGCAGTACTTC
-	-	TRBV19	TRBJ1-2	CASLARANYGYTF	TGTGCCAGTTTGGCCAGGGCTAACTATGGCTACACCTTC
-	-	TRBV9	TRBJ2-1	CASSATAAGEQFF	TGTGCCAGCAGCGCAACCGCTGCCGGTGAGCAGTTCTTC
TRBD2	few	TRBV7-6	TRBJ2-2	CASSQHSLAGNTGELFF	TGTGCCAGCAGCCAACACTCCCTAGCGGGCAACACCGGGGAGCTGTTTTTT
-	-	TRBV28	TRBJ2-7	CASTPGDLAYEQYF	TGTGCCAGCACCCCCGGAGACTTGGCCTACGAGCAGTACTTC
-	-	TRBV12-3/TRBV12-4	TRBJ1-1	CASSRTGNTEAFF	TGTGCCAGCAGCCGAACAGGGAACACTGAAGCTTTCTTT
TRBD2	-	TRBV19	TRBJ2-5	CASSRSGSSQETQYF	TGTGCCAGTAGTAGAAGCGGGAGTAGCCAAGAGACCCAGTACTTC
-	-	TRBV3-1/TRBV3-2	TRBJ2-1	CASSQGTIAGQEQFF	TGTGCCAGCAGCCAAGGCACCATCGCAGGTCAGGAGCAGTTCTTC
-	-	TRBV5-1	TRBJ1-3	CASSLPGTSGNTIYF	TGCGCCAGCAGCTTGCCCGGGACATCTGGAAACACCATATATTTT
-	-	TRBV30	TRBJ2-2	CAWIWAGDNTGELFF	TGTGCCTGGATCTGGGCAGGGGACAACACCGGGGAGCTGTTTTTT
TRBD1	-	TRBV6-4	TRBJ2-2	CASRGQGDTGELFF	TGTGCCAGCAGAGGACAGGGAGACACCGGGGAGCTGTTTTTT
TRBD1	-	TRBV5-1	TRBJ2-5	CASSLSGTGETQYF	TGCGCCAGCAGCTTGTCAGGGACAGGGGAGACCCAGTACTTC
TRBD2	-	TRBV7-8	TRBJ2-5	CASSLRLAGGRQETQYF	TGTGCCAGCAGCCTAAGACTAGCGGGAGGAAGGCAAGAGACCCAGTACTTC
TRBD1	-	TRBV6-1	TRBJ2-7	CASSDPGQGAEEQYF	TGTGCCAGCAGTGATCCGGGACAGGGGGCTGAGGAGCAGTACTTC
TRBD2	-	TRBV5-1	TRBJ2-7	CASSLAGAGGGYEQYF	TGCGCCAGCAGCTTGGCCGGGGCGGGAGGAGGCTACGAGCAGTACTTC
-	-	TRBV24-1	TRBJ2-1	CATSRGIGNEQFF	TGTGCCACCAGTCGGGGAATAGGCAATGAGCAGTTCTTC
TRBD2	-	TRBV9	TRBJ2-3	CASSSELAGRDTQYF	TGTGCCAGCAGCTCAGAACTAGCGGGAAGGGATACGCAGTATTTT
-	-	TRBV28	TRBJ1-6	CASRVLSSPLHF	TGTGCCAGCAGGGTTCTGAGTTCACCCCTCCACTTT
TRBD1	-	TRBV10-3	TRBJ1-4	CAISSPGQPKLFF	TGTGCCATCAGCTCCCCGGGACAGCCAAAACTGTTTTTT
-	-	TRBV4-3	TRBJ2-3	CASSQATGRADTQYF	TGCGCCAGCAGCCAAGCTACAGGGCGGGCAGATACGCAGTATTTT
TRBD2	-	TRBV7-2	TRBJ2-1	CASSLLAGEVNEQFF	TGTGCCAGCAGCTTACTAGCGGGAGAGGTCAATGAGCAGTTCTTC
TRBD1	-	TRBV11-2	TRBJ1-2	CASTRQGWSGYTF	TGTGCCAGCACCCGACAGGGTTGGTCTGGCTACACCTTC
-	-	TRBV6-5	TRBJ2-7	CASSYSLARNYEQYF	TGTGCCAGCAGTTACTCCCTAGCGCGGAACTACGAGCAGTACTTC
-	-	TRBV6-6	TRBJ1-2	CASSYPPWRLNYGYTF	TGTGCCAGCAGTTACCCCCCGTGGAGGCTAAACTATGGCTACACCTTC
-	-	TRBV28	TRBJ1-1	CASSSGSNTEAFF	TGTGCCAGCAGTTCGGGATCGAACACTGAAGCTTTCTTT
-	-	TRBV11-2	TRBJ1-6	CASSLRTGHNSPLHF	TGTGCCAGCAGCTTACGTACAGGACATAATTCACCCCTCCACTTT
TRBD1	-	TRBV5-1	TRBJ2-1	CASSIGQGAYNEQFF	TGCGCCAGCAGCATAGGACAGGGGGCCTACAATGAGCAGTTCTTC
TRBD1	few	TRBV19	TRBJ1-1	CASSTMTGASAEAFF	TGTGCCAGTAGTACGATGACAGGGGCTAGCGCTGAAGCTTTCTTT
-	-	TRBV29-1	TRBJ2-3	CSVALGLRDTQYF	TGCAGCGTTGCCCTAGGCTTACGAGATACGCAGTATTTT
TRBD1	few	TRBV30	TRBJ1-2	CAWRPGQAYGYTF	TGTGCCTGGAGGCCGGGACAGGCCTATGGCTACACCTTC
TRBD1	-	TRBV6-2/TRBV6-3	TRBJ1-6	CASTPDRGNSPLHF	TGTGCCAGCACCCCGGACAGGGGTAATTCACCCCTCCACTTT